This T cell receptor beta chain was found in a study of blood T cell repertoires in COVID-19. Study at large: Whether acute or convalescent, the COVID-19 samples came from the United States, Italy and Spain. Sources were T cells, B-cell-depleted T cells, or PBMCs; the material itself was cDNA or gDNA.

In terms of age and location, participants ranged from about 18 to 95 years and lived in about two dozen US areas. Cohort 3 donors counted as recovered after two negative PCRs, clearance, or resolved symptoms. Clones were read by immunoSEQ multiplex PCR, and TCRdb kept only the in-frame ones, dropping some. This repertoire shows roughly 350,000 clones, about 92% found once; its top ten account for approximately 17%. Germline V gene sequence: CDR1 MNHEY, CDR2 SVGAGI. V was shortened by 2 bases and J by 3 bases, with 8 bases between the two germline ends. The CDR3 sequence is 13 residues long. This clonotype was obtained from a woman in her 30s who had recovered from COVID-19. The sample taken for sequencing was PBMCs or T cells enriched from blood (not recorded which). The V gene is TRBV6-5, the J gene TRBJ2-7; perhaps TRBD1 as D (5 bases). CDR3 nucleotides: TGTGCCAGCAGTTACAGACAGAGCTACGAGCAGTACTTC. Its translation: CASSYRQSYEQYF.